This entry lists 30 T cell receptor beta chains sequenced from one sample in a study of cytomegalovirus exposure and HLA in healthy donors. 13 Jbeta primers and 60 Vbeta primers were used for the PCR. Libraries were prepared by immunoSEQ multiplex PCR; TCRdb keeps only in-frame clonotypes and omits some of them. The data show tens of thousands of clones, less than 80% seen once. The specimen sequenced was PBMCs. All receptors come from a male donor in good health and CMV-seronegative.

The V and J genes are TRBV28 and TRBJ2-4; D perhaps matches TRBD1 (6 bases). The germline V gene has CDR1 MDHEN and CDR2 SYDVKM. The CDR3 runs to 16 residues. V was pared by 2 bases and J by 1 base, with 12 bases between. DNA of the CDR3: TGTGCCAGCAGTTTAACAGGGTTGGGGGCCAAAAACATTCAGTACTTC. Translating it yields CASSLTGLGAKNIQYF.

CDR3 protein: CASRGQGAEQYF. The CDR3, as DNA: TGTGCCAGCAGAGGACAGGGGGCCGAGCAGTACTTC. The rearrangement links TRBV7-9 to TRBJ2-7; 11 nucleotides agree with TRBD1. The V gene's germline CDR1 is SEHNR and CDR2 FQNEAQ (reference sequence). The CDR3 length is 12 residues. The junction had 1 base not matched to a gene; V was cut back by 6 bases and J by 6 bases.

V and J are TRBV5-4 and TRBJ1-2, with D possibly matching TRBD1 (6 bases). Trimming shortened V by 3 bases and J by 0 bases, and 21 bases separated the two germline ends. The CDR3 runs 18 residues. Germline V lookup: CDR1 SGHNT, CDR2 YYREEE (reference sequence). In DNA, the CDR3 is TGTGCCAGCAGCTCTAAGATGGGGGCGGAAAATTCTAACTATGGCTACACCTTC. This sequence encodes CASSSKMGAENSNYGYTF. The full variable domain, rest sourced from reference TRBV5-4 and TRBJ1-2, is ETGVTQSPTHLIKTRGQQVTLRCSSQSGHNTVSWYQQALGQGPQFIFQYYREEENGRGNFPPRFSGLQFPNYSSELNVNALELDDSALYLCASSSKMGAENSNYGYTFGSGTRLTVV.

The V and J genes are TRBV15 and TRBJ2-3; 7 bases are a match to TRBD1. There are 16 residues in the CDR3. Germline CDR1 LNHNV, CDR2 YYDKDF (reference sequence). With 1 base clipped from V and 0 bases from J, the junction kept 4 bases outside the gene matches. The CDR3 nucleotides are TGTGCCACCAGCAGAGGCCCAGGGGGTAGCACAGATACGCAGTATTTT. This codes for CATSRGPGGSTDTQYF.

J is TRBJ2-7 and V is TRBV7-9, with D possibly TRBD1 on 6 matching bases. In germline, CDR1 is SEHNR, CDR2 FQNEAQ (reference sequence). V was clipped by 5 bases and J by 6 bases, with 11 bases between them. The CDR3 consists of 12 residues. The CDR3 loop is CASSANRVEQYF. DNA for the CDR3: TGTGCCAGCAGCGCTAACAGGGTCGAGCAGTACTTC.

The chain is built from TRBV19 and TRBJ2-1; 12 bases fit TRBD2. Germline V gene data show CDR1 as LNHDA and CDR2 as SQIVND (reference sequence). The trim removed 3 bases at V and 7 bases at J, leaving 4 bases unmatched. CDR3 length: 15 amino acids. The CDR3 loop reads CASSIAGTSGNEQFF. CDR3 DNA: TGTGCCAGTAGTATTGCAGGGACTAGCGGGAATGAGCAGTTCTTC. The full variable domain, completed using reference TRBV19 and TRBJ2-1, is DGGITQSPKYLFRKEGQNVTLSCEQNLNHDAMYWYRQDPGQGLRLIYYSQIVNDFQKGDIAEGYSVSREKKESFPLTVTSAQKNPTAFYLCASSIAGTSGNEQFFGPGTRLTVL.

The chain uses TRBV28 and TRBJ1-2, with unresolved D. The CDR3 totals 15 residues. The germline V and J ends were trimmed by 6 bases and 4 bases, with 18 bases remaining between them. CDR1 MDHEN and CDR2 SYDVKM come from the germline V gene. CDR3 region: CASSPPARVLYGYTF. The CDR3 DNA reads TGTGCCAGCAGCCCCCCTGCCCGGGTCCTCTATGGCTACACCTTC.

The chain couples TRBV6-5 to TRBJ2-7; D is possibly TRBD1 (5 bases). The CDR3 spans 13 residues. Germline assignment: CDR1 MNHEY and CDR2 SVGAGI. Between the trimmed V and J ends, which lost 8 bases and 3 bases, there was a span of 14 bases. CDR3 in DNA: TGTGCCAGCCTCAGGTCAGGGAACTACGAGCAGTACTTC. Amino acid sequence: CASLRSGNYEQYF.

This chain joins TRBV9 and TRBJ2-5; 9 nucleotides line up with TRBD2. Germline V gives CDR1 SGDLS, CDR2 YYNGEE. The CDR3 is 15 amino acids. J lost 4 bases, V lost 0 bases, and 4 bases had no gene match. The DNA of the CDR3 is TGTGCCAGCAGCGTAGCGCTAGCGGGATTAGAGACCCAGTACTTC. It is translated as CASSVALAGLETQYF.

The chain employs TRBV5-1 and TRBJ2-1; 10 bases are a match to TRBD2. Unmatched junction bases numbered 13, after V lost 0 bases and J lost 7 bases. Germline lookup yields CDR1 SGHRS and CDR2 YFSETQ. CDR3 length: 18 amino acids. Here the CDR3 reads CASSLAEGNVLAGNEQFF. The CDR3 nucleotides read TGCGCCAGCAGCTTGGCCGAGGGTAATGTACTAGCGGGAAATGAGCAGTTCTTC. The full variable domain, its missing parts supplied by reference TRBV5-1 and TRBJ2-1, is KAGVTQTPRYLIKTRGQQVTLSCSPISGHRSVSWYQQTPGQGLQFLFEYFSETQRNKGNFPGRFSGRQFSNSRSEMNVSTLELGDSALYLCASSLAEGNVLAGNEQFFGPGTRLTVL.

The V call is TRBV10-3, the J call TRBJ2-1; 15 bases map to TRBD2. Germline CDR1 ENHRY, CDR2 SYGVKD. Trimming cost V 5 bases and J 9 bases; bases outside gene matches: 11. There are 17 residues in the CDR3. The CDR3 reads CAISKRTSGRAAAEQFF. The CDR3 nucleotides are TGTGCCATCAGTAAGCGGACTAGCGGGAGGGCCGCCGCTGAGCAGTTCTTC.

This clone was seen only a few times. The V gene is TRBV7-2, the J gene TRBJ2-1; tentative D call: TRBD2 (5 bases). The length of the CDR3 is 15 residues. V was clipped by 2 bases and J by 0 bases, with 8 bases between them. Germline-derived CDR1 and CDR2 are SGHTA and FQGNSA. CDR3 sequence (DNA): TGTGCCAGCAGCTTACAAGGGAGCTCCTACAATGAGCAGTTCTTC. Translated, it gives CASSLQGSSYNEQFF. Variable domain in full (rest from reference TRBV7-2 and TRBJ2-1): GAGVSQSPSNKVTEKGKDVELRCDPISGHTALYWYRQSLGQGLEFLIYFQGNSAPDKSGLPSDRFSAERTGGSVSTLTIQRTQQEDSAVYLCASSLQGSSYNEQFFGPGTRLTVL.

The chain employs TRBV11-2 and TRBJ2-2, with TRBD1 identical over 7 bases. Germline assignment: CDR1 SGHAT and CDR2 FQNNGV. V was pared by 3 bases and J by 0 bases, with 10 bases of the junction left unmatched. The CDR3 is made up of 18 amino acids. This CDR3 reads CASSFVRVTGSNTGELFF. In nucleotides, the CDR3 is TGTGCCAGCAGCTTCGTTAGAGTGACAGGGTCGAACACCGGGGAGCTGTTTTTT.

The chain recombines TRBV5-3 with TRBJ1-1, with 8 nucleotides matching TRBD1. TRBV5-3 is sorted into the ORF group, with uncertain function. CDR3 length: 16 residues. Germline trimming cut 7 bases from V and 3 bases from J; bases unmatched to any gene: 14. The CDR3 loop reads CARDGCRTGKDTEAFF. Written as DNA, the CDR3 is TGTGCCAGAGACGGGTGCCGGACAGGGAAGGACACTGAAGCTTTCTTT.

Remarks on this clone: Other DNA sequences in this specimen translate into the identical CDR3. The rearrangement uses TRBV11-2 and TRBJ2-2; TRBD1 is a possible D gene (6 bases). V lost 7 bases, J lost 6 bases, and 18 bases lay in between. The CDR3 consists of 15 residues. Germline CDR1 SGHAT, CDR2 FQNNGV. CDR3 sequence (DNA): TGTGCCAGCACCAAAAGAGGGACAATGGCCGGGGAGCTGTTTTTT. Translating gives CASTKRGTMAGELFF.

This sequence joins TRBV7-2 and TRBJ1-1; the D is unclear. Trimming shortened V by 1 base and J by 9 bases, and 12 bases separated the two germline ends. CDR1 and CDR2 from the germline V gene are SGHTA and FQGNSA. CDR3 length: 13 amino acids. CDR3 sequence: CASSLVSGLQAFF. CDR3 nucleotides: TGTGCCAGCAGCTTAGTTAGCGGTCTCCAAGCTTTCTTT.

CDR3 region: CASSSGFFTDTQYF. In nucleotides, the CDR3 is TGCGCCAGCAGTTCAGGTTTTTTCACAGATACGCAGTATTTT. The chain uses TRBV10-1 and TRBJ2-3; D not certain. The CDR3 spans 14 residues. Per the germline V gene, CDR1 is WNHNN and CDR2 is SYGVQD (reference sequence). Trimming removed 5 bases from V and 2 bases from J, with 11 bases in between.

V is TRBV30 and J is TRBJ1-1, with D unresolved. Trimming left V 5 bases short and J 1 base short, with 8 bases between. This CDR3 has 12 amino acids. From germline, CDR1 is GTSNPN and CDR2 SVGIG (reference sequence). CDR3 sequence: CAWRPGNTEAFF. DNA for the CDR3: TGTGCCTGGCGGCCAGGGAACACTGAAGCTTTCTTT.

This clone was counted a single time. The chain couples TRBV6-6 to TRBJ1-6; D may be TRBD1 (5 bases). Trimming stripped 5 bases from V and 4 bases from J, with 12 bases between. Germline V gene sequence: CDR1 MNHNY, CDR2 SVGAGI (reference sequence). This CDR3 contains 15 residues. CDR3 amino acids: CASSSGGAYNSPLHF. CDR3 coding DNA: TGTGCCAGCAGTAGTGGTGGGGCATATAATTCACCCCTCCACTTT.

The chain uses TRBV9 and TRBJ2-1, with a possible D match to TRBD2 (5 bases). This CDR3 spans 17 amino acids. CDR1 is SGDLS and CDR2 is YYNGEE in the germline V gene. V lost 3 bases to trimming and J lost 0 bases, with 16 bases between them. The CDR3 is CASSESSTGSSYNEQFF. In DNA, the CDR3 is TGTGCCAGCAGCGAGAGTAGCACGGGGAGCTCCTACAATGAGCAGTTCTTC.

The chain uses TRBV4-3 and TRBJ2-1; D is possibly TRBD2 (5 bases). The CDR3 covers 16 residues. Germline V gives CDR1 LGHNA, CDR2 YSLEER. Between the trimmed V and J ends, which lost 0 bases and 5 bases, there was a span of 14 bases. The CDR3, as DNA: TGCGCCAGCAGCCAAGATTTGACTAATCTCGACAATGAGCAGTTCTTC. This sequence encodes CASSQDLTNLDNEQFF.

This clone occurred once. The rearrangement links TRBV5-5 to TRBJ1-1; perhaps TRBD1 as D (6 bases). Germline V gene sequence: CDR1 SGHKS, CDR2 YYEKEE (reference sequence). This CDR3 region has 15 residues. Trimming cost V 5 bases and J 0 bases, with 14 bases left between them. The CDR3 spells CASRWAGEVNTEAFF. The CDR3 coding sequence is TGTGCCAGCAGGTGGGCAGGGGAAGTGAACACTGAAGCTTTCTTT.

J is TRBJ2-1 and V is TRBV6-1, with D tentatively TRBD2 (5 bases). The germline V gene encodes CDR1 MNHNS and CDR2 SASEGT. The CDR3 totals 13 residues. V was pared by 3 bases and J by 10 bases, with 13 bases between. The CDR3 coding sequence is TGTGCCAGCAGTGAGGAAGGGAGTCGGGAGCAGTTCTTC. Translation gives CASSEEGSREQFF.

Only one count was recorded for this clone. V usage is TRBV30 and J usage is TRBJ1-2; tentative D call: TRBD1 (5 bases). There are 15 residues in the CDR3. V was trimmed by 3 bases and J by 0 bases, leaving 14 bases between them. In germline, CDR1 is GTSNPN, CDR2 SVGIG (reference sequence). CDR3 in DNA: TGTGCCTGGAGCGTCCAGGGTTCGTCTAACTATGGCTACACCTTC. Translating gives CAWSVQGSSNYGYTF.

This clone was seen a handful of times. CDR3: CASSVGGGFLETQYF. The DNA for the CDR3 is TGTGCCAGCAGCGTAGGCGGGGGATTTTTGGAGACCCAGTACTTC. The gene calls are TRBV9 and TRBJ2-5; 7 bases are a match to TRBD2. Trimming took 0 bases from V and 5 from J; bases not matched to a gene: 7. The CDR3 spans 15 residues. Per germline, CDR1 SGDLS and CDR2 YYNGEE. Complete variable domain (other parts from reference TRBV9 and TRBJ2-5): DSGVTQTPKHLITATGQRVTLRCSPRSGDLSVYWYQQSLDQGLQFLIQYYNGEERAKGNILERFSAQQFPDLHSELNLSSLELGDSALYFCASSVGGGFLETQYFGPGTRLLVL.

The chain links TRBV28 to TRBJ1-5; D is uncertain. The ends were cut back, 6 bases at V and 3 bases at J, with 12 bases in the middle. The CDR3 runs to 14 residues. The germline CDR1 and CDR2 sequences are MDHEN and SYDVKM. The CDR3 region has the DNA TGTGCCAGCAGCCCGGCGGGGTTCAATCAGCCCCAGCATTTT. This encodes CASSPAGFNQPQHF.

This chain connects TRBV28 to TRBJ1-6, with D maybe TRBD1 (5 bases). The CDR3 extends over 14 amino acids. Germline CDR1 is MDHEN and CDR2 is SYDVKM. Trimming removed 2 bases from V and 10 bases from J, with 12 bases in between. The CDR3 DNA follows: TGTGCCAGCAGTTTAGGCAGGGAGGGGTCACCCCTCCACTTT. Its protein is CASSLGREGSPLHF.

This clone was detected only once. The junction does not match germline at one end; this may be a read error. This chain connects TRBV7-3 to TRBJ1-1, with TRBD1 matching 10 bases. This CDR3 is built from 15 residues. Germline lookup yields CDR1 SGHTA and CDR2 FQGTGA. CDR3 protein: CASSLRDRGTGEAFF. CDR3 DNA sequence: TGTGCCAGCAGTTTAAGGGACAGGGGAACGGGAGAAGCTTTCTTT.

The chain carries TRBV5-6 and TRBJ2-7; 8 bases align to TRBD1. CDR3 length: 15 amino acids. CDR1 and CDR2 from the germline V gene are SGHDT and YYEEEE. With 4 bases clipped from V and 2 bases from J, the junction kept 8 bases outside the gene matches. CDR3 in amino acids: CASSLRQGRPYEQYF. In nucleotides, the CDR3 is TGTGCCAGCAGCCTCCGACAGGGGCGCCCCTACGAGCAGTACTTC.

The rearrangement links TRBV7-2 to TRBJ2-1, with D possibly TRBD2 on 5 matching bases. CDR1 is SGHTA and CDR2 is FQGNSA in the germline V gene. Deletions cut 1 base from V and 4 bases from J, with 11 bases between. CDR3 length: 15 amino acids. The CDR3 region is CASSLEVGLYNEQFF. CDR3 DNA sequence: TGTGCCAGCAGCTTAGAGGTTGGACTGTACAATGAGCAGTTCTTC.